This T cell receptor beta chain was identified in a study of breast tumors, draining lymph nodes, adjacent tissues. General study results and limits: Luminal-like breast cancer showed significantly greater tumor-nontumor repertoire similarity than basal-like breast cancer did. Data fit most tumor T cells coming from lymph node, expanding in tumor. Tumor repertoires ranked between lymph nodes and nontumor tissue in diversity, with V and J gene preferences. That most tumor T cells come from lymph nodes remained unproven.

Via MiXCR, TCRdb re-called the multiplex PCR reads, giving one row per CDR3 protein. The table records some 25,000 distinct CDR3 sequences, 68% of them present only once. Comments on this clonotype: No antigen is known for it.

Sequencing was done on a sample of tumor-adjacent breast tissue. The receptor was isolated from a female donor with breast cancer. Some clones in this sample may be carry-over from other donors' samples.

In nucleotides, the CDR3 is TGCAGCGTTGTAGACAGATTCACAGATACGCAGTATTTT. Translated, it gives CSVVDRFTDTQYF. This chain uses TRBV29-1 with TRBJ2-3, with D maybe TRBD1 (5 bases). The CDR3 spans 13 residues. Trimming took off 4 bases at V and 2 bases at J, with 10 bases between the two ends. Germline CDR1 and CDR2: SQVTM and ANQGSEA.